A single sample is the source of the 11 T cell receptor beta chains below, sequenced in a study of control samples from healthy donors and cancer patients. Sequencing used immunoSEQ multiplex PCR; TCRdb keeps in-frame clones, though not all of them. The data hold tens of thousands of clones, with approximately 89% observed a single time. Specimen: PBMCs. These receptors came from a man younger than 45 with colorectal cancer.

The genes are TRBV10-1 and TRBJ2-3, with D possibly being TRBD1 (5 bases). Trimming took off 4 bases at V and 1 base at J, with 6 bases between the two ends. This CDR3 spans 13 amino acids. Germline V CDR1 and CDR2: WNHNN, SYGVQD (reference sequence). The CDR3: CASSGGGTDTQYF. The CDR3, as DNA: TGCGCCAGCAGTGGGGGCGGCACAGATACGCAGTATTTT.

V is TRBV24-1 and J is TRBJ1-4; 8 bases map to TRBD1. The CDR3 consists of 14 residues. Germline values: CDR1 KGHDR, CDR2 SFDVKD. The V segment lost 4 bases and the J segment 6 bases; nucleotides outside the gene matches: 3. CDR3 in DNA: TGTGCCACCAGTGAATCAGGGGGCTATGAAAAACTGTTTTTT. Its translation is CATSESGGYEKLFF.

The chain links TRBV6-2 or TRBV6-3 to TRBJ1-6, with D tentatively TRBD1 (6 bases). Germline CDR1 is MNHEY and CDR2 is SVGEGT. V dropped 5 bases and J dropped 7 bases, with 15 bases sitting between them. This CDR3 is built from 15 residues. As DNA, the CDR3 is TGTGCCAGCAGTAGATCAGGGGTACGCAATTCACCCCTCCACTTT. It specifies CASSRSGVRNSPLHF.

This clone has a handful of counts. The chain carries TRBV5-4 and TRBJ2-2, with 10 bases that match TRBD1. With V trimmed by 2 bases and J by 4 bases, 2 bases remained unmatched. CDR1 and CDR2 (germline): SGHNT, YYREEE (reference sequence). The CDR3 is made up of 15 amino acids. CDR3 sequence (DNA): TGTGCCAGCAGCTTCGACAGGGGGCGCACCGGGGAGCTGTTTTTT. Translating gives CASSFDRGRTGELFF.

The chain links TRBV6-1 to TRBJ2-1; D not certain. From germline, CDR1 is MNHNS and CDR2 SASEGT. V was cut by 0 bases and J by 4 bases, with 7 bases left in between. CDR3 length: 14 residues. The CDR3 coding sequence is TGTGCCAGCAGTGAAGCGTCGCGTTACAATGAGCAGTTCTTC. This sequence encodes CASSEASRYNEQFF.

The chain couples TRBV7-8 to TRBJ1-1; D is unclear. Germline CDR1 SGHVS, CDR2 FQNEAQ. V lost 0 bases, J lost 4 bases, and 3 bases lay in between. The CDR3 contains 12 residues. In DNA form, the CDR3 reads TGTGCCAGCAGCTTAGCGTTCACTGAAGCTTTCTTT. Translated, it gives CASSLAFTEAFF.

This CDR3 is CASSWAENTEAFF. The CDR3 coding sequence is TGTGCCAGCAGCTGGGCTGAGAACACTGAAGCTTTCTTT. This chain uses TRBV5-6 with TRBJ1-1; no definite D call. The germline V gene encodes CDR1 SGHDT and CDR2 YYEEEE. Trimming took 3 bases from V and 1 from J, leaving 7 bases between them. The CDR3 loop spans 13 amino acids.

This clone came up once. The rearrangement uses TRBV7-9 and TRBJ2-1, with unresolved D. V lost 0 bases to trimming and J lost 6 bases, with 18 bases between them. Germline assignment: CDR1 SEHNR and CDR2 FQNEAQ (reference sequence). This CDR3 has 17 amino acids. The CDR3 loop reads CASSLAGQSPSSNEQFF. DNA for the CDR3: TGTGCCAGCAGCTTAGCCGGGCAGTCCCCCTCAAGCAATGAGCAGTTCTTC.

The chain employs TRBV4-1 and TRBJ1-5; 7 nucleotides line up with TRBD1. The CDR3 has 17 amino acids. Per germline, CDR1 MGHRA and CDR2 YSYEKL. The V segment lost 0 bases and the J segment 11 bases; nucleotides outside the gene matches: 16. CDR3 loop: CASSQDFVGAGGRAQHF. The CDR3, as DNA: TGCGCCAGCAGCCAAGACTTCGTTGGGGCAGGGGGGCGGGCCCAGCATTTT.

The rearrangement uses TRBV19 and TRBJ1-5; D is undetermined. Trimming stripped 2 bases from V and 5 bases from J, with 13 bases between. The length of the CDR3 is 15 residues. Per germline, CDR1 LNHDA and CDR2 SQIVND (reference sequence). The CDR3 is CASSISKHPYQPQHF. The CDR3 DNA reads as TGTGCCAGTAGTATAAGTAAACACCCTTATCAGCCCCAGCATTTT.

The rearrangement joins TRBV5-1 to TRBJ1-2; D may be TRBD1 (5 bases). The CDR3 is 18 amino acids. The V gene's germline CDR1 is SGHRS and CDR2 YFSETQ. Trimming pared 1 base from V and 7 bases from J, leaving 26 bases between. The CDR3 bases are TGCGCCAGCAGCTTGTCTCAAGGGGTAACCACGGGGTATCGTGGCTACACCTTC. This sequence encodes CASSLSQGVTTGYRGYTF.